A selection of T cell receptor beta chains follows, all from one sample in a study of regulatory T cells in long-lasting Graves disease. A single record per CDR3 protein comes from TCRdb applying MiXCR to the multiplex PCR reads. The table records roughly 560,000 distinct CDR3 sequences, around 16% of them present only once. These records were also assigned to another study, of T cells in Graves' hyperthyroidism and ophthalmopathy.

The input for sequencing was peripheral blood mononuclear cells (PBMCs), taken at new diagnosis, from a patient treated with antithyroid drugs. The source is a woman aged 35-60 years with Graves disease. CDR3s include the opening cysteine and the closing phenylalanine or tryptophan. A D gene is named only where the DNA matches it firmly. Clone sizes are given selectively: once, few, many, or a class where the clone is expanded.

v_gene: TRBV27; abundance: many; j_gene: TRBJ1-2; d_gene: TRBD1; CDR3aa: CASSSTSPTGDGYTF; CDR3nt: TGTGCCAGCAGTTCCACCAGCCCGACAGGGGATGGCTACACCTTC
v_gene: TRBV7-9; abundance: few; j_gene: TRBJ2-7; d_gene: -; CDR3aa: CASSKRGVEGGEQYF; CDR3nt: TGTGCCAGCAGCAAAAGGGGGGTCGAGGGAGGGGAGCAGTACTTC
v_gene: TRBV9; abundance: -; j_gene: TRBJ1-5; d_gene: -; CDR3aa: CASSVDFGPEPQHF; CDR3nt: TGTGCCAGCAGCGTAGATTTTGGACCCGAGCCCCAGCATTTT
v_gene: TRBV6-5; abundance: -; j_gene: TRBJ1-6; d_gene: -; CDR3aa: CASSYAVSLNSPLHF; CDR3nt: TGTGCCAGCAGTTACGCGGTTTCACTTAATTCACCCCTCCACTTT
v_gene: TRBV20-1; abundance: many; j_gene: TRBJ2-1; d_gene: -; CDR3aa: CSARQGGGYNEQFF; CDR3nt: TGCAGCGCGCGCCAAGGGGGGGGGTACAATGAGCAGTTCTTC
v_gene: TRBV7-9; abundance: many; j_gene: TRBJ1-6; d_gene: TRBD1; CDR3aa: CASSLDRDNSPLHF; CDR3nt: TGCGCCAGCAGCTTGGACAGGGATAATTCACCCCTCCACTTT
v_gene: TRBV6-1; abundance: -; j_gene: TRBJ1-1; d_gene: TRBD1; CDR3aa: CASSRGTGLTEAFF; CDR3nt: TGTGCCAGCAGTCGAGGGACAGGGTTAACTGAAGCTTTCTTT
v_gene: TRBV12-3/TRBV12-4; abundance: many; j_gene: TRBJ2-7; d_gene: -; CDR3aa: CASSFNEVAHEQYF; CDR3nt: TGTGCCAGCAGTTTTAATGAGGTAGCCCACGAGCAGTACTTC
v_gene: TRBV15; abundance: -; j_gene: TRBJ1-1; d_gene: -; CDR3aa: CATSRGVAEAFF; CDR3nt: TGTGCCACCAGCAGAGGAGTAGCTGAAGCTTTCTTT
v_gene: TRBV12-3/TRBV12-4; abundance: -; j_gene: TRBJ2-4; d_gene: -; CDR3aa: CASSLREAGPDIQYF; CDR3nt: TGTGCCAGCAGTTTAAGGGAGGCCGGACCGGACATTCAGTACTTC
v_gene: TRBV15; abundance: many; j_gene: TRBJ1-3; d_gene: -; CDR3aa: CATSRDASSGNTIYF; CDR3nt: TGTGCCACCAGCAGAGATGCGTCTTCTGGAAACACCATATATTTT
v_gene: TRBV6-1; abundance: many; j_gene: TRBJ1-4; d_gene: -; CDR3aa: CASSLGEGMFEKLFF; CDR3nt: TGTGCCAGCAGTCTAGGCGAAGGGATGTTCGAAAAACTGTTTTTT
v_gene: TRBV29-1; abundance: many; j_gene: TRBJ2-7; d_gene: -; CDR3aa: CSVGWTSPEQYF; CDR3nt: TGCAGCGTGGGATGGACGTCCCCCGAGCAGTACTTC
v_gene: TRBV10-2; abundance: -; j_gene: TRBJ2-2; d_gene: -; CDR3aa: CASSEGWGYTTGELFF; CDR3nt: TGCGCCAGCAGTGAGGGGTGGGGGTATACTACCGGGGAGCTGTTTTTT
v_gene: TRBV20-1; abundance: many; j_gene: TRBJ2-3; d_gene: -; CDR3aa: CSARLDEGDTQYF; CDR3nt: TGCAGTGCGAGACTTGACGAGGGGGATACGCAGTATTTT
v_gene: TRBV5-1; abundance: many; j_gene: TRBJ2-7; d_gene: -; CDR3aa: CASSLGQLSYEQYF; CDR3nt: TGCGCCAGCAGCTTGGGACAGCTCTCCTACGAGCAGTACTTC
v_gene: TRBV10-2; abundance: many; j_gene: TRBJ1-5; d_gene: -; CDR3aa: CASSDWQGLAQPQHF; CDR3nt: TGCGCCAGCAGTGACTGGCAGGGGTTGGCTCAGCCCCAGCATTTT
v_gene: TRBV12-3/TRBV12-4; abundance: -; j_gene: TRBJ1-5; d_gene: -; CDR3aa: CASRIGVINQPQHF; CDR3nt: TGTGCCAGTCGGATTGGGGTGATAAATCAGCCCCAGCATTTT
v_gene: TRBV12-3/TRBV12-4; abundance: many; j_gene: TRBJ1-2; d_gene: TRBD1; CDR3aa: CASSRNTGAANYGYTF; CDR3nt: TGTGCCAGCAGCCGCAACACAGGGGCAGCTAACTATGGCTACACCTTC
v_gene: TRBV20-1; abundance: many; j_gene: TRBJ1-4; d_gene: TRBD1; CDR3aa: CSASGQGPNEKLFF; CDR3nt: TGCAGTGCTAGCGGACAGGGTCCTAATGAAAAACTGTTTTTT